One sample yielded the 5 T cell receptor beta chains listed below, sequenced in a study of cytotoxic CD8 clonotypes in ibrutinib-treated CLL. TCRdb's table, derived via immunoSEQ multiplex PCR, lists solely in-frame clones and lacks some. The sample lists about 200,000 clones, 60% to 80% occurring once. The sequencing used PBMCs, collected after 12 months of ibrutinib treatment. The receptor set was obtained from a human donor with chronic lymphocytic leukemia.

The CDR3 spells CASSPTGGDYEQYF. The CDR3 region has the DNA TGTGCCAGCAGCCCAACAGGGGGGGACTACGAGCAGTACTTC. The chain links TRBV5-4 to TRBJ2-7, with D possibly matching TRBD1 (8 bases). Deletions cut 4 bases from V and 3 bases from J, with 14 bases between. The CDR3 is made up of 14 amino acids. CDR1 is SGHNT and CDR2 is YYREEE in the germline V gene (reference sequence).

The J gene is TRBJ2-5, the V gene TRBV25-1; 11 bases line up with TRBD1. The CDR3 loop spans 16 amino acids. The trim removed 7 bases at V and 4 bases at J, leaving 11 bases unmatched. The V gene's germline CDR1 is MGHDK and CDR2 SYGVNS. The chain's CDR3 is CASTPPGTGGGETQYF. CDR3 sequence (DNA): TGTGCCAGCACCCCCCCGGGGACAGGGGGTGGAGAGACCCAGTACTTC.

The chain links TRBV5-1 to TRBJ2-5, with 11 bases aligning to TRBD2. The CDR3 runs 14 residues. Trimming cost V 0 bases and J 5 bases; bases outside gene matches: 0. Germline CDR1 reads SGHRS; CDR2 reads YFSETQ. The CDR3 region has the DNA TGCGCCAGCAGCTTGGGGACTAGCGGGGAGACCCAGTACTTC. Its translation: CASSLGTSGETQYF.

The rearrangement links TRBV21-1 to TRBJ1-5; the D segment call TRBD1 is taken from the table without a DNA check. TRBV21-1 is designated a pseudogene. This CDR3 has 12 amino acids. The CDR3 reads CASSGQIQPQHF. CDR3 nucleotide sequence: TGTGCCAGCAGCGGACAGATTCAGCCCCAGCATTTT.

This clone occurred a few times. The chain recombines TRBV6-5 with TRBJ1-2, with unresolved D. The CDR3 is made up of 13 amino acids. Germline lookup yields CDR1 MNHEY and CDR2 SVGAGI. The germline V and J ends were trimmed by 2 bases and 1 base, with 5 bases remaining between them. In DNA form, the CDR3 reads TGTGCCAGCAGTTACGGCAATAACTATGGCTACACCTTC. It is translated as CASSYGNNYGYTF.